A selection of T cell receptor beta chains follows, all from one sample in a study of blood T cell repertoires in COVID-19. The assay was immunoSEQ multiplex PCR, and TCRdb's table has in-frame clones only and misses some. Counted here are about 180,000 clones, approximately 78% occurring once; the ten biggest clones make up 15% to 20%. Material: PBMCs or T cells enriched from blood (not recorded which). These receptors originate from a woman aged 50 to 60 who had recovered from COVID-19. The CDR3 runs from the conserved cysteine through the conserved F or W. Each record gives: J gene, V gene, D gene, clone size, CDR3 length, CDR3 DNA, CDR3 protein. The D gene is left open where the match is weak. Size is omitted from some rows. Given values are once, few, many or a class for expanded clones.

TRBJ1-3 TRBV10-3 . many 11 TGTGCCATCACCGGTGGAAACACCATATATTTT CAITGGNTIYF
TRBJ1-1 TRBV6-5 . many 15 TGTGCCAGCAGTTACCTACAGGGATCTAGGACTGAAGCTTTCTTT CASSYLQGSRTEAFF
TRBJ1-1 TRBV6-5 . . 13 TGTGCCAGCAGGAACAGGGAAGGGGCTGAAGCTTTCTTT CASRNREGAEAFF
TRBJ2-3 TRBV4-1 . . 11 TGCGCCAGCAGTGTTACAAATACGCAGTATTTT CASSVTNTQYF
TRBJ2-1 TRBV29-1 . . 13 TGCAGCGTCGCCGTAAGCGGCGACAATGAGCAGTTCTTC CSVAVSGDNEQFF
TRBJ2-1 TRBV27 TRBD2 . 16 TGTGCCACCATTGGACTAGCGGGAAGTTCCTACAATGAGCAGTTCTTC CATIGLAGSSYNEQFF
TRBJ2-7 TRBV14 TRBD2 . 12 TGTGCCAGCAGCCCCGGGGGGACGGTATCGGACTTC CASSPGGTVSDF
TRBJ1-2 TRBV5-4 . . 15 TGTGCCAGCAGCTTGGTTGGAGCTCCTTCTGGGGGCTACACCTTC CASSLVGAPSGGYTF
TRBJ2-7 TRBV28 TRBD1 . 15 TGTGCCAGCCGCTCGGGGACAGGGGCAACCTACGAGCAGTACTTC CASRSGTGATYEQYF
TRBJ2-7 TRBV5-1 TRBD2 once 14 TGCGCCAGCAGCCGGGGGACTAGAGATAGCGAGCAGTACTTC CASSRGTRDSEQYF
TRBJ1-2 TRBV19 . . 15 TGTGCCAGTAGCAGAAGGACAGAAGCTAACTATGGCTACACCTTC CASSRRTEANYGYTF
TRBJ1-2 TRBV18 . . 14 TGTGCCAGCTCACCCCGGACAGAGAACTATGGCTACACCTTC CASSPRTENYGYTF
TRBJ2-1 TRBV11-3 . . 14 TGTGCCAGCAGCTTAGGGACTGCTCACAATGAGCAGTTCTTC CASSLGTAHNEQFF
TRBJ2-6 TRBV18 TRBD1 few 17 TGTGCCAGCTCGACAGGGGCCGGCGACTCTGGGGCCAACGTCCTGACTTTC CASSTGAGDSGANVLTF
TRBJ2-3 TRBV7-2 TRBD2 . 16 TGTGCCAGCAGCTTACTAGCGGGTGTCGTTTTCGGTACGCAGTATTTT CASSLLAGVVFGTQYF
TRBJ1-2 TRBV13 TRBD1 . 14 TGTGCCAGCAGCTCCCTGGACAGGACCTATGGCTACACCTTC CASSSLDRTYGYTF
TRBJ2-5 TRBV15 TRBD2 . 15 TGTGCCACCAGCGGAGGGACTAGCGGGAGAGAGACCCAGTACTTC CATSGGTSGRETQYF
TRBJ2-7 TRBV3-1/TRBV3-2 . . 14 TGTGCCAGCAGCCAAGGGCTTACCTCCTACGAGCAGTACTTC CASSQGLTSYEQYF
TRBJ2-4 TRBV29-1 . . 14 TGCAGCGCTCCCAAAGGGGGGGAGGAAAACATTCAGTACTTC CSAPKGGEENIQYF
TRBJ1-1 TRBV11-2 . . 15 TGTGCCAGCAGCCGACAATTGATCGGGGTGAGTGAAGCTTTCTTT CASSRQLIGVSEAFF
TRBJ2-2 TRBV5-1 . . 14 TGCGCCACCTCGGACAGCGCGAACACCGGGGAGCTGTTTTTT CATSDSANTGELFF
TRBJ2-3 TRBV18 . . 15 TGTGCCAGCTCACCCCGGGACCGTCAGGGGGATACGCAGTATTTT CASSPRDRQGDTQYF
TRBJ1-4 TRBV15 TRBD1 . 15 TGTGCCACCAGCAGAGGGGGGACAGGAGATGAAAAACTGTTTTTT CATSRGGTGDEKLFF
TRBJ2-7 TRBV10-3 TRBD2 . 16 TGTGCCATCAGAGGAGTCAGGACTAGCGGGCATTACGAGCAGTACTTC CAIRGVRTSGHYEQYF
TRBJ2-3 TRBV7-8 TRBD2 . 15 TGTGCCAGCAGCTTCGGCGGGAGGTGGACAGATACGCAGTATTTT CASSFGGRWTDTQYF
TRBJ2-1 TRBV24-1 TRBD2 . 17 TGTGCCACCAGTGTTACCCGCGGGACTAGCGGGAGAAATGAGCAGTTCTTC CATSVTRGTSGRNEQFF
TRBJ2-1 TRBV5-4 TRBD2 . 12 TGTGCCAGCAGCTCTAGCGGTGGCGAGCAGTTCTTC CASSSSGGEQFF
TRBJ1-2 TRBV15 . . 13 TGTGCCACCAGCAGAGTCGCGGGGGATGGCTACACCTTC CATSRVAGDGYTF
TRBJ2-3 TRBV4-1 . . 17 TGCGCCAGCAGCCAAGATTCCACCGGGACTTGGACAGATACGCAGTATTTT CASSQDSTGTWTDTQYF
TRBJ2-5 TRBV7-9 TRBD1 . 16 TGTGCCAGCAGCTTAGCGCCCGGACAGGGGCAGAAGACCCAGTACTTC CASSLAPGQGQKTQYF
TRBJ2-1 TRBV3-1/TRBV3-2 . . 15 TGTGCCAGCAGCCTTGGCCCGGGTCCAGGGGATGAGCAGTTCTTC CASSLGPGPGDEQFF
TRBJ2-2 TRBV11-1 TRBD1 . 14 TGTGCCAGCAGCTTGGGACAGTCCACCGGGGAGCTGTTTTTT CASSLGQSTGELFF
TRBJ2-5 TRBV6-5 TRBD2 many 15 TGTGCCGGGACTGGGGGGCTAGCGGGAGGAGAGACCCAGTACTTC CAGTGGLAGGETQYF
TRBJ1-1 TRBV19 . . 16 TGTGCCAGTAGTGGACGACCAACCCAAGGGGGCACTGAAGCTTTCTTT CASSGRPTQGGTEAFF
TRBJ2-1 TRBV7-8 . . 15 TGTGCCAGCAGCCCCGTACTCGGGAGTAGGTATGAGCAGTTCTTC CASSPVLGSRYEQFF
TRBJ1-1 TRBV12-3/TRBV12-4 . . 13 TGTGCCAGCAGTCCCCGTCGGAACACTGAAGCTTTCTTT CASSPRRNTEAFF
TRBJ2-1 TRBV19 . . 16 TGTGCCAGTAGTATAGGTAGCGGCTTCTCCTACAATGAGCAGTTCTTC CASSIGSGFSYNEQFF
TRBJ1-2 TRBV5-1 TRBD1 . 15 TGCGCCAGCAGCGACGACAGGGGGCTAGCAGTTGGCTACACCTTC CASSDDRGLAVGYTF
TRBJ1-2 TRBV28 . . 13 TGTGCCAGCAGTTTTCGACCGGCGGATGGCTACACCTTC CASSFRPADGYTF
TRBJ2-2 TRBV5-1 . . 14 TGCGCCAGCAGCTTGGGGCAGTACACCGGGGAGCTGTTTTTT CASSLGQYTGELFF
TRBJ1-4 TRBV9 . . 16 TGTGCCAGCAGCGCCCACCCGACATCAGCCGGAGAAAAACTGTTTTTT CASSAHPTSAGEKLFF
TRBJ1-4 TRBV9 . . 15 TGTGCCAGCAGCCCGGCGCTCGGGACTAATGAAAAACTGTTTTTT CASSPALGTNEKLFF
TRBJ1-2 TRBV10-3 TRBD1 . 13 TGTGCCATCAGCACCGGGACAGAGTATGGCTACACCTTC CAISTGTEYGYTF
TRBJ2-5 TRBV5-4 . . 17 TGTGCCAGCAGCTTGGCTTTCGGGGAAACTTCCCAAGAGACCCAGTACTTC CASSLAFGETSQETQYF
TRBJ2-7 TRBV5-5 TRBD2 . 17 TGTGCCAGCAGCTCTCCATCGGGAGGCATGAGCTCCTACGAGCAGTACTTC CASSSPSGGMSSYEQYF
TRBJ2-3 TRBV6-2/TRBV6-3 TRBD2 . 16 TGTGCCAGCAGTCCCGGACTAGCGGGAAGCACAGATACGCAGTATTTT CASSPGLAGSTDTQYF
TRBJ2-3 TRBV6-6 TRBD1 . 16 TGTGCCAGCAATTCGGGACAGGCACGCAACACAGATACGCAGTATTTT CASNSGQARNTDTQYF
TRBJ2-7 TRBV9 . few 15 TGTGCCAGCAGCGTAGGGCCCTCCACTACCTACGAGCAGTACTTC CASSVGPSTTYEQYF
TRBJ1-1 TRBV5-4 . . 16 TGTGCCAGCAGCTTCGTGGGGGGACGGGGGAACACTGAAGCTTTCTTT CASSFVGGRGNTEAFF
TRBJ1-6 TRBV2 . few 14 TGTGCCAGCAACCTTAGCGGGAAGAATTCACCCCTCCACTTT CASNLSGKNSPLHF
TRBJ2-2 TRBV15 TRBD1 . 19 TGTGCCACCAGCCCTTACCCTCCCGGACAGGGGATTTCCGCCGGGGAGCTGTTTTTT CATSPYPPGQGISAGELFF
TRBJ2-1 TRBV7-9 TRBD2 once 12 TGTGCCACCCACCCGGGACTAGCGGGAAAGTTCTTC CATHPGLAGKFF
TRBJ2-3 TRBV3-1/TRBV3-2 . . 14 TGTGCCAGCAGCCAAGACGGGAGCACAGATACGCAGTATTTT CASSQDGSTDTQYF
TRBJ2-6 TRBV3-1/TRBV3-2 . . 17 TGTGCCAGCAGCCAAGGTCAGGTAATCTCTGGGGCCAACGTCCTGACTTTC CASSQGQVISGANVLTF
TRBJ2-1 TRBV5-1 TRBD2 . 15 TGCGCCAGCAGCTTGGGGGTTGGCGGGGGCAATGAGCAGTTCTTC CASSLGVGGGNEQFF
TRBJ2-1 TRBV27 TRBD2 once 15 TGTGCCAGCAGTCTCCCGACTAGCGCTTACAATGAGCAGTTCTTC CASSLPTSAYNEQFF
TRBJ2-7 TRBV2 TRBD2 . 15 TGTGCCAGCAGTCCTCCAGCGGGAGGGCGTGGCGAGCAGTACTTC CASSPPAGGRGEQYF
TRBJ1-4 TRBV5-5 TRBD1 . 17 TGTGCCAGCAGCTTAGTATACCGGAGGACAGGGGATGAAAAACTGTTTTTT CASSLVYRRTGDEKLFF
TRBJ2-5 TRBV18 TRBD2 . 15 TGTGCCAGCTCACTGCGAGCGGGAGGTGCGGAGACCCAGTACTTC CASSLRAGGAETQYF